This T cell receptor beta chain was recorded in a study of blood T cell repertoires in COVID-19. The CDR3 covers 16 residues. Germline CDR1 DFQATT, CDR2 SNEGSKA (reference sequence). V dropped 3 bases and J dropped 0 bases, with 15 bases sitting between them. Some clones are missing from TCRdb's copy, which holds only in-frame ones; the method was immunoSEQ multiplex PCR. The sample lists roughly 250,000 clones, about nine tenths occurring once. Sequences were obtained from PBMCs or T cells enriched from blood (not recorded which). The V call is TRBV20-1, the J call TRBJ1-5; D unresolved. The origin of this receptor is a woman between 25 and 40 years old with acute COVID-19. The CDR3 reads CSASTSGLDSNQPQHF. Written as DNA, the CDR3 is TGCAGTGCTAGTACGTCAGGACTCGATAGCAATCAGCCCCAGCATTTT.